The present entry profiles one T cell receptor (beta chain) with its context. Some clones are missing from TCRdb's copy, which holds only in-frame ones; the method was immunoSEQ multiplex PCR. Of about 82,000 clones in the sample, around four fifths are singletons; the top ten hold about a third. The data derive from a study of blood T cell repertoires in COVID-19. At the level of the study: Sample material is recorded as cDNA or gDNA derived from T cells, B-cell-depleted T cells, or PBMCs.

Followed longitudinally, the Seattle patients had been enrolled during active infection. Per the germline V gene, CDR1 is MNHEY and CDR2 is SVGAGI. The CDR3 length is 14 residues. With V trimmed by 7 bases and J by 5 bases, 8 bases remained unmatched. The specimen was peripheral blood. The TCR originated in a man in his 60s with COVID-19, enrolled during active disease. V is TRBV6-5 and J is TRBJ2-7, with 10 bases identical to TRBD2. The CDR3 region has the DNA TGTGCCAGCATGATAGCGGGGGGCCGGAACGAGCAGTACTTC. Translation gives CASMIAGGRNEQYF.